Here is one T cell receptor beta chain with its context. Its antigen is as yet unknown. The sample is drawn from a study of CD8 T cells in Susac syndrome. The V end was cut by 6 bases, the J end by 6 bases, with 17 bases between. CDR3 size: 15 residues. The germline gives CDR1 MNHEY, CDR2 SVGEGT. Whole-study findings and limits: As acknowledged by the study, its TCR sequencing and HLA analysis included a relatively small number of individuals.

The authors reverse transcribed 0.5 to 1 ug RNA with random hexamers. TCRdb called the immunoSEQ multiplex PCR reads again in MiXCR, with one record for every CDR3 protein. Of about 300,000 distinct CDR3 sequences listed, roughly 85% are singletons. The chain employs TRBV6-2 or TRBV6-3 and TRBJ2-2, with D maybe TRBD2 (6 bases). This sequence was found in a human donor with multiple sclerosis. Material for sequencing was CD8+ T cells from PBMCs. The CDR3 DNA reads TGTGCCAGCAGCCCGGACCCGCGGGACTCCGGGGAGCTGTTTTTT. Amino acids: CASSPDPRDSGELFF.